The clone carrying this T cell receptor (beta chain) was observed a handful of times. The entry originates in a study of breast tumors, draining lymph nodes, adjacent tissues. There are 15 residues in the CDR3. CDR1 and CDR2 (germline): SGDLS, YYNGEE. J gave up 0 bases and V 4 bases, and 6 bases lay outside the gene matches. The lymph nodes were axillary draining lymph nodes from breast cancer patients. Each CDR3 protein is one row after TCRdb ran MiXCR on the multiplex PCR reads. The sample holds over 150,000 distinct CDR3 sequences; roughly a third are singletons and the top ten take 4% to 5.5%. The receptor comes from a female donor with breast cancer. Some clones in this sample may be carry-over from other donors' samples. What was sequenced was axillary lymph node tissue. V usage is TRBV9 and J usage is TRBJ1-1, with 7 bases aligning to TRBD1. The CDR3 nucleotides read TGTGCCAGCAGCCCAGGGGGGGCTATGAACACTGAAGCTTTCTTT. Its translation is CASSPGGAMNTEAFF.